The rows below give T cell receptor beta chains drawn from one sample of a study of blood T cells in healthy people across ages. One entry per CDR3 protein results from TCRdb running MiXCR on the 5' RACE reads. Of about 1,800,000 distinct CDR3 sequences detected, approximately 28% appear once; the ten largest clones hold 6.5% to 8.5%. The specimen was blood. These receptors were taken from a woman in her thirties in good health. Both conserved end residues are part of each CDR3.

j_call,v_call,cdr3_aa
TRBJ2-1,TRBV7-2,CASSLRQGLVFGEQFF
TRBJ2-1,TRBV28,CASSSTGGQFF
TRBJ2-6,TRBV12-3/TRBV12-4,CASSSARRGANVLTF
TRBJ2-1,TRBV5-1,CASSLTSGGPGEQFF
TRBJ1-3,TRBV7-9,CASSTGQGTNTIYF
TRBJ2-7,TRBV29-1,CSVGSGLGSYEQYF
TRBJ1-4,TRBV6-5,CASSRDSVRGEKLFF
TRBJ2-7,TRBV4-3,CASSLGSKGTSYEQYF
TRBJ1-1,TRBV6-6,CASSRGGQNTEAFF
TRBJ2-5,TRBV7-8,CASSSPLTLKETQYF
TRBJ2-7,TRBV10-3,CAISESSEQYF
TRBJ1-1,TRBV18,CASSPRNRGNTEAFF
TRBJ2-1,TRBV7-2,CASSLTSGSWDEQFF
TRBJ2-7,TRBV27,CASNRSSYEQYF
TRBJ2-1,TRBV9,CASSVAPTSGWMEQFF
TRBJ2-5,TRBV6-5,CASRVAGIETQYF